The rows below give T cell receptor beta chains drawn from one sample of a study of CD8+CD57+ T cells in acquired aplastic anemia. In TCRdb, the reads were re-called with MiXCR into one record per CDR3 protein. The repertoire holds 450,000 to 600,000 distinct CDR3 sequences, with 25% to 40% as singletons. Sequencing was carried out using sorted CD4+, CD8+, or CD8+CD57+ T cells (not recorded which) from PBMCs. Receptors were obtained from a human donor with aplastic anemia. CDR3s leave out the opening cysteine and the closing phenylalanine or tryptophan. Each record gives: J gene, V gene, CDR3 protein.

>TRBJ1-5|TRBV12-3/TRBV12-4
ASSTQIANQPQH
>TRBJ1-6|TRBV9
ASTPHSSSSYNSPLH
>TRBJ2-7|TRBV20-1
SADGLAGSYEQY
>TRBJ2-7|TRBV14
ASSQEALLPSYEQY
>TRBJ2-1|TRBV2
ASSNRVAGLNEQF
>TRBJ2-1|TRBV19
ASSQTGGDEQF
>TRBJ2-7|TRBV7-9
ASSSIAGGPYEQY
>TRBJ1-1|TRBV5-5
ASSRPGRSNTEAF
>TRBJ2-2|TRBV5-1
ASSLVLGALAGELF
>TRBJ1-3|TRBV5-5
ASSLEGRLLGNTIY
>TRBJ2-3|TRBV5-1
ASSLDRGADTQY
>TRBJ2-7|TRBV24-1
ATSDRTGYGNEQY
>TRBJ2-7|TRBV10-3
AGGTGIYEQY
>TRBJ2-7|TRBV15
ATSKRGGTYEQY
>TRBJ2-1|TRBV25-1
ASRTGTGGNERF
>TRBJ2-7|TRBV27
ASSLTTSGSYEQY
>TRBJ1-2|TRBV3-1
ASSQDSVYGYT
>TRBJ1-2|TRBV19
ASSILTGTALNYGYT
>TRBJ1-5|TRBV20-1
SARGGQGAYNQPQH
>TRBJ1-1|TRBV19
ASRRYGNTEAF
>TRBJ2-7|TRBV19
AWSISIYEQY
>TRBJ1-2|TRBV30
ACAGQGIAYGYT
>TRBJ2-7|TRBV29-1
SVLDPISYEQY
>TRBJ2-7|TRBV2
ASSQIPPYEQY
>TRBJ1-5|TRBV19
ASSLATGYSNQPQH